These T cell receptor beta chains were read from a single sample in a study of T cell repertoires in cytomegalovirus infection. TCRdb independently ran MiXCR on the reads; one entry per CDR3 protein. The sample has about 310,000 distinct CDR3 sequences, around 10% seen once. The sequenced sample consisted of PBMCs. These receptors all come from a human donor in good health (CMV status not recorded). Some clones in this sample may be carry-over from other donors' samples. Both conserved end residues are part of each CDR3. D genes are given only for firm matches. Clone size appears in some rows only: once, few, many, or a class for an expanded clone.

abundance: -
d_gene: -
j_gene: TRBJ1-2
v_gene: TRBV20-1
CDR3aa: CSAREDWGAAIYTF
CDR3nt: TGCAGTGCTAGAGAGGACTGGGGCGCGGCTATCTACACCTTC

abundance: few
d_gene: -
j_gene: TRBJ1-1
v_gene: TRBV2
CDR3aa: CASNRNQPGTEAFF
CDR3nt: TGTGCCAGCAACCGTAACCAACCAGGGACTGAAGCTTTCTTT

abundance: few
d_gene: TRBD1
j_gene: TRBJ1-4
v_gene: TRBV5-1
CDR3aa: CASSPTGGPTNEKLFF
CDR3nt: TGCGCCAGCAGCCCCACAGGGGGCCCAACTAATGAAAAACTGTTTTTT

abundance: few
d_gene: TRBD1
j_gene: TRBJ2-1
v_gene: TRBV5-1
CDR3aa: CASTTGTDSYNEQFF
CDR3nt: TGCGCCAGCACCACCGGGACAGACTCCTACAATGAGCAGTTCTTC

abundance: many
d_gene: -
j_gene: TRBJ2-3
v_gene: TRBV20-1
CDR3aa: CSAMDPGGYTDTQYF
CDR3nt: TGCAGTGCAATGGATCCCGGGGGTTACACAGATACGCAGTATTTT

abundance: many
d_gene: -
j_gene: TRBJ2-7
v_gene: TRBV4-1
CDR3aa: CASRDGSSYEQYF
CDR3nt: TGCGCCAGCAGGGACGGCAGCTCCTACGAGCAGTACTTC

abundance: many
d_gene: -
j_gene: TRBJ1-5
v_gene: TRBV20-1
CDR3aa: CSARDSGNQPQHF
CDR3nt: TGCAGTGCTAGGGACAGCGGCAATCAGCCCCAGCATTTT

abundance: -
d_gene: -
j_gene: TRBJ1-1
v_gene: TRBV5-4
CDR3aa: CASSLGGSSTVNTEAFF
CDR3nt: TGTGCCAGCAGCTTGGGTGGTTCGAGCACCGTGAACACTGAAGCTTTCTTT

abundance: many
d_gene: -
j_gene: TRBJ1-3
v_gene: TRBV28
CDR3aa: CASKSTGGSGNTIYF
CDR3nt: TGTGCCAGCAAAAGCACCGGGGGCTCTGGAAACACCATATATTTT

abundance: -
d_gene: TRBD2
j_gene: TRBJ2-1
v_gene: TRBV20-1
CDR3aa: CSARDTTSGGVYNEQFF
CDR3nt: TGCAGTGCTAGAGATACCACTAGCGGGGGGGTATACAATGAGCAGTTCTTC

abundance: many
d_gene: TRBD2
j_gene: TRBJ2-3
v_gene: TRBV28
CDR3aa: CASSLFGGDTDTQYF
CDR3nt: TGTGCCAGCAGTTTGTTCGGGGGGGACACAGATACGCAGTATTTT

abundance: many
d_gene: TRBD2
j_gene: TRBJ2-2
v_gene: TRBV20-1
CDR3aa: CSASDLAGASTGELFF
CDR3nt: TGCAGTGCTAGCGACCTAGCGGGGGCCTCCACCGGGGAGCTGTTTTTT

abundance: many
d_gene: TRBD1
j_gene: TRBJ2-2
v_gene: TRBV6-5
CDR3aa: CASRPDRGQWAGELFF
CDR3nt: TGTGCCAGCAGACCGGACAGGGGGCAATGGGCCGGGGAGCTGTTTTTT

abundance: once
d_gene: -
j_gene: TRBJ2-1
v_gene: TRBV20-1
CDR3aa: CSVVQYGGEQFF
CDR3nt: TGCAGTGTAGTCCAGTATGGCGGTGAGCAGTTCTTC

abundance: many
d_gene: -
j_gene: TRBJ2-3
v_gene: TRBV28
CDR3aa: CASRDTDTQYF
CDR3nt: TGTGCCAGCAGGGACACAGATACGCAGTATTTT

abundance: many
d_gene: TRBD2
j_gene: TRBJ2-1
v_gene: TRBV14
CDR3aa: CASSPMAGGYREQFF
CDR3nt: TGTGCCAGCAGCCCGATGGCGGGGGGCTACCGCGAGCAGTTCTTC

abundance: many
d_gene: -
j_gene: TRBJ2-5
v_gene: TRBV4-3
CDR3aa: CASSQGRAETQYF
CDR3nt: TGCGCCAGCAGCCAAGGCCGGGCGGAGACCCAGTACTTC

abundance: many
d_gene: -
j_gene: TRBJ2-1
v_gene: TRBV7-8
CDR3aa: CASNQGGPMYNEQFF
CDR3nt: TGTGCCAGCAACCAAGGGGGACCAATGTACAATGAGCAGTTCTTC

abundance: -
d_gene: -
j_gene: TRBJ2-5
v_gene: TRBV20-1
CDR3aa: CSAREQETQYF
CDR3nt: TGCAGTGCTAGAGAACAAGAGACCCAGTACTTC

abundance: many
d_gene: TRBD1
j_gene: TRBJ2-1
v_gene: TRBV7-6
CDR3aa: CASSHIRDRDHEQFF
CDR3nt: TGTGCCAGCAGCCATATCCGGGACAGGGACCATGAGCAGTTCTTC

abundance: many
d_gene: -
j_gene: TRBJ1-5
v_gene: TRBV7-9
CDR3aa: CASSPPSGAQHF
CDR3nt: TGTGCCAGCAGCCCCCCGAGCGGGGCCCAGCATTTT

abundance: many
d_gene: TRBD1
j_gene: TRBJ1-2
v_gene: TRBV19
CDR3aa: CASSPADRAYGYTF
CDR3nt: TGTGCCAGTAGTCCCGCCGACAGGGCCTATGGCTACACCTTC

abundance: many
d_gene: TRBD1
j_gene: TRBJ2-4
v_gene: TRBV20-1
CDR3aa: CSAGRQGVPVQYF
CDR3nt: TGCAGTGCGGGGAGACAGGGTGTACCCGTTCAGTACTTC

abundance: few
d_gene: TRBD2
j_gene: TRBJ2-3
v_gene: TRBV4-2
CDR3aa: CASSRGGGADTQYF
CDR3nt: TGTGCCAGCTCCAGAGGCGGGGGGGCAGATACGCAGTATTTT

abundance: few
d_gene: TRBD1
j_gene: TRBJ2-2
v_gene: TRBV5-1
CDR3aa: CASSLAPTGAGELFF
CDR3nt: TGCGCCAGCAGCTTGGCACCCACAGGGGCCGGGGAGCTGTTTTTT

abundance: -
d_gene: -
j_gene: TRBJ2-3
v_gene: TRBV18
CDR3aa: CASRDRTRLTDTQYF
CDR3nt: TGTGCCAGCAGAGACAGGACGAGACTCACAGATACGCAGTATTTT

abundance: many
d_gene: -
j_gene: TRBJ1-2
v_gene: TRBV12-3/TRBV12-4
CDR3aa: CASSFGVNYGYTF
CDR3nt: TGTGCCAGCAGTTTCGGGGTGAACTATGGCTACACCTTC

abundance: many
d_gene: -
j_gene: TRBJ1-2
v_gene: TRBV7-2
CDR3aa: CASSPGPGTDYGYTF
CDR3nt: TGTGCCAGCAGCCCAGGCCCCGGGACGGACTATGGCTACACCTTC

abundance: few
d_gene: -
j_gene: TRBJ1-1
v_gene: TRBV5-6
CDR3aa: CASSPGWGATEAFF
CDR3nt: TGTGCCAGCAGCCCCGGCTGGGGGGCAACTGAAGCTTTCTTT

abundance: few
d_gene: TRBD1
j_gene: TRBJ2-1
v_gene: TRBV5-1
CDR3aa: CASSRDRDRVYNEQFF
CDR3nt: TGCGCCAGCAGCCGGGACCGGGACAGGGTCTACAATGAGCAGTTCTTC

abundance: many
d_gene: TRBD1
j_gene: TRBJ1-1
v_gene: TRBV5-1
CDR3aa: CASSWGQVWNTEAFF
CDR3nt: TGCGCCAGCAGCTGGGGACAGGTCTGGAACACTGAAGCTTTCTTT

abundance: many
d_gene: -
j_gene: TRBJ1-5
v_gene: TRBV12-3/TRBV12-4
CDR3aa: CASSGEYNQPQHF
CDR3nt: TGTGCCAGCAGTGGGGAGTACAATCAGCCCCAGCATTTT

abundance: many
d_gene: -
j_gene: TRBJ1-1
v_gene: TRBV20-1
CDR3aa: CSARVAGKENTEAFF
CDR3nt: TGCAGTGCTAGAGTAGCGGGGAAGGAGAACACTGAAGCTTTCTTT

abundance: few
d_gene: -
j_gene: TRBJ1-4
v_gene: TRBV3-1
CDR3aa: CASSHLQWGQYEKLFFGQYEKLFF
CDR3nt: TGTGCCAGCAGCCATCTTCAGTGGGGGCAGTATGAAAAACTGTTTTTCGGGCAGTATGAAAAACTGTTTTTT

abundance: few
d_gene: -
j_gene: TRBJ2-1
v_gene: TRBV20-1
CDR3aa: CSARNWLADAEQFF
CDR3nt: TGCAGTGCTAGGAACTGGCTAGCCGACGCTGAGCAGTTCTTC

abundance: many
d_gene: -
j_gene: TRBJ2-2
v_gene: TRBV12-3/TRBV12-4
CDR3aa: CASSLPGELFF
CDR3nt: TGTGCCAGCAGTTTACCCGGGGAGCTGTTTTTT

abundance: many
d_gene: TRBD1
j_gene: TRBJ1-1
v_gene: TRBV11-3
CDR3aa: CASSYDRGSGAFF
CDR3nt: TGTGCCAGCAGCTATGACAGGGGTTCGGGTGCTTTCTTT

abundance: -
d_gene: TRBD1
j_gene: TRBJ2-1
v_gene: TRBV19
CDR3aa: CASSIGTGDLREQFF
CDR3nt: TGTGCCAGTAGTATAGGGACAGGTGATCTTCGTGAGCAGTTCTTC

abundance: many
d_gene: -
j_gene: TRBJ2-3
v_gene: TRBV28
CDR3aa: CASKASNSGQGDTQYF
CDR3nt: TGTGCCAGCAAGGCTTCCAATAGCGGGCAGGGGGATACGCAGTATTTT

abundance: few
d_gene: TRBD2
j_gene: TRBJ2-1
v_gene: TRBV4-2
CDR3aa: CASSRRGLAGGPGHEQFF
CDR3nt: TGTGCCAGCAGCCGCCGGGGACTAGCGGGGGGGCCTGGTCATGAGCAGTTCTTC

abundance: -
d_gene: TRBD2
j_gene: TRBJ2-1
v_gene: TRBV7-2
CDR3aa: CASSPRGGGERNEQFF
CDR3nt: TGTGCCAGCAGCCCCCGGGGGGGGGGGGAAAGAAATGAGCAGTTTTTC

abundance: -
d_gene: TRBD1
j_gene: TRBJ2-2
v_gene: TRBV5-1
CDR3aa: CASSTTGQGRAGELFF
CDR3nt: TGCGCCAGCAGCACGACAGGACAGGGAAGGGCCGGGGAGCTGTTTTTT

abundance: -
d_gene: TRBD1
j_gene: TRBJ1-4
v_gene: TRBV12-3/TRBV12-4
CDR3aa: CASGRQGVTNEKLFF
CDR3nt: TGTGCCAGCGGAAGACAGGGGGTTACTAATGAAAAACTGTTTTTT

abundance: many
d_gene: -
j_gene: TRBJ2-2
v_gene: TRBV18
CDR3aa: CASSPAAGATGELFF
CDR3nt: TGTGCCAGCTCACCAGCGGCAGGGGCCACCGGGGAGCTGTTTTTT